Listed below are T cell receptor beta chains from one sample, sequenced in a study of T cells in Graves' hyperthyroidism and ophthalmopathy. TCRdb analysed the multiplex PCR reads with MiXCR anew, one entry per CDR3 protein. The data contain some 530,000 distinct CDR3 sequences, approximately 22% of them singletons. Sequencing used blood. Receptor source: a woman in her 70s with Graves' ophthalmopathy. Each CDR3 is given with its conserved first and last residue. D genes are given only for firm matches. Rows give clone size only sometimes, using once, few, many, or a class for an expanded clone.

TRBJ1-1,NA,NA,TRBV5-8,CASSLGGNLNTEAFF,TGTGCCAGCAGCTTGGGCGGGAATCTGAACACTGAAGCTTTCTTT
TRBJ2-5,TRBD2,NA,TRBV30,CAWSVKLAGGQETQYF,TGTGCCTGGAGTGTAAAGCTAGCGGGTGGCCAAGAGACCCAGTACTTC
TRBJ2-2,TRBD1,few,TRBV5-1,CASSPTGAVGELFF,TGCGCCAGCAGCCCAACAGGGGCGGTCGGGGAGCTGTTTTTT
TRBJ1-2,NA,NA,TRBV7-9,CASSPTGQPYGYTF,TGTGCCAGCAGCCCCACTGGACAGCCCTATGGCTACACCTTC
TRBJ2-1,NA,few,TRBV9,CASSAGLSRNEQFF,TGTGCCAGCAGCGCCGGACTAAGTAGGAATGAGCAGTTCTTC
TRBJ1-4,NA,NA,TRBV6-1,CASSRRSVDRREKLFF,TGTGCCAGCAGCCGCCGAAGTGTTGACCGGCGGGAAAAACTGTTTTTT
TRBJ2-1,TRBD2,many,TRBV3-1,CASSPTSGTYNEQFF,TGTGCCAGCAGCCCCACTAGCGGAACCTACAATGAGCAGTTCTTC
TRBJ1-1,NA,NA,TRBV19,CASSMLGRTEAFF,TGTGCCAGTAGTATGCTGGGGAGAACTGAAGCTTTCTTT
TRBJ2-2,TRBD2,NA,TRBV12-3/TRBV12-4,CASSPAGGIGTGELFF,TGTGCCAGCAGCCCGGCCGGGGGGATCGGCACCGGGGAGCTGTTTTTT
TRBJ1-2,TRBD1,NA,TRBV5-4,CASSVRTGGGYTF,TGTGCCAGCAGCGTAAGGACAGGGGGTGGCTACACCTTC
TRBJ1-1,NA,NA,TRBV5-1,CASSLIVGEGTEAFF,TGCGCCAGCAGCTTGATAGTAGGGGAGGGGACTGAAGCTTTCTTT
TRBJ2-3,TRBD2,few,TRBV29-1,CSVGAGGSTDTQYF,TGCAGCGTTGGGGCGGGAGGGAGCACAGATACGCAGTATTTT
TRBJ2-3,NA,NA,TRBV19,CASRVFGTDTQYF,TGTGCCAGCAGGGTTTTTGGGACAGATACGCAGTATTTT
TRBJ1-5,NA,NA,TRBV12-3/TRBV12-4,CASSSGQDNQPQHF,TGTGCCAGCAGTTCTGGACAAGACAATCAGCCCCAGCATTTT
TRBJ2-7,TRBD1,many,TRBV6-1,CASRLLTGGSYEQYF,TGTGCCAGCAGGCTCCTCACAGGGGGATCCTACGAGCAGTACTTC
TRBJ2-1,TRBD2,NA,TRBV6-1,CASSEASSGSDEQFF,TGTGCCAGCAGTGAAGCGTCTAGCGGTAGTGATGAGCAGTTCTTC
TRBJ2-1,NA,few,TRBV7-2,CASSLEQISYNEQFF,TGTGCCAGCAGCTTAGAACAAATCTCCTACAATGAGCAGTTCTTC
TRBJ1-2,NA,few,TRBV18,CASSPLSGYTF,TGTGCCAGCTCACCCCTGTCTGGCTACACCTTC
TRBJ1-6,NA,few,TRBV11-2,CASSLVRGANSPLHF,TGTGCCAGCAGCTTAGTACGGGGGGCAAACTCACCCCTCCACTTT
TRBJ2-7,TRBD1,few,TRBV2,CASRPDRASYEQYF,TGTGCCAGCAGACCGGACAGGGCCTCCTACGAGCAGTACTTC
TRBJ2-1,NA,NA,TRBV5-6,CASSSAGARSYNEQFF,TGTGCCAGCAGCTCGGCAGGGGCTCGCTCCTACAATGAGCAGTTCTTC
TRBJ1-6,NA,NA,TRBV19,CASSIGTGDNSPLHF,TGTGCCAGTAGTATAGGCACGGGGGATAATTCACCCCTCCACTTT
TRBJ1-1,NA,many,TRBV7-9,CASSLEAGIEAFF,TGTGCCAGCAGCTTAGAAGCGGGAATTGAAGCTTTCTTT
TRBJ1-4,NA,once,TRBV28,CASSRGGLEGEKLFF,TGTGCCAGCAGCCGCGGGGGCTTAGAGGGTGAAAAACTGTTTTTT
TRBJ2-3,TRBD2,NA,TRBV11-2,CASSLAGGITDTQYF,TGTGCCAGCAGCTTAGCGGGAGGAATTACAGATACGCAGTATTTT
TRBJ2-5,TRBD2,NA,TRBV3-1,CASSPGLAGAQYF,TGTGCCAGCAGCCCCGGACTAGCGGGGGCCCAGTACTTC
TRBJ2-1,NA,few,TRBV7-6,CASSYPGAASSYNEQFF,TGTGCCAGCAGCTATCCCGGGGCAGCCAGCTCCTACAATGAGCAGTTCTTC
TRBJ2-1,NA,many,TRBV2,CASTLGQGSYNEQFF,TGTGCCAGCACCTTGGGGCAGGGATCCTACAATGAGCAGTTCTTC
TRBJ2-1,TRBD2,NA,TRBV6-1,CASSELAGGGNEQFF,TGTGCCAGCAGTGAATTAGCGGGAGGAGGGAATGAGCAGTTCTTC
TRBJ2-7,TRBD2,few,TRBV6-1,CASSANSGSYEQYF,TGTGCCAGCAGTGCTAATAGCGGGTCCTACGAGCAGTACTTC
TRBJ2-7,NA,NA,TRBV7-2,CASSLVGQTSSYEQYF,TGTGCCAGCAGCTTAGTAGGCCAGACCTCCTCCTACGAGCAGTACTTC
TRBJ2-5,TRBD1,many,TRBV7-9,CASSSPTGFGETQYF,TGTGCCAGCAGCTCCCCGACAGGGTTCGGAGAGACCCAGTACTTC
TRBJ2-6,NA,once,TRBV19,CASINRAGANVLTF,TGTGCCAGTATCAACCGGGCTGGGGCCAACGTCCTGACTTTC